The 6 T cell receptor beta chains below all came from one sample that was sequenced in a study of T cells in Graves' hyperthyroidism and ophthalmopathy. There were TCR beta CDR3 regions amplified from RNA transcripts. RT-PCR in the first round (using the HTBI primer set) targeted the TCR CDR3. One entry per CDR3 protein, called by TCRdb with MiXCR from the multiplex PCR reads. This table holds hundreds of thousands of distinct CDR3 sequences, 30% to 40% found once. The sample taken for sequencing was blood. All receptors come from a middle-aged woman with Graves' hyperthyroidism.

This chain joins TRBV20-1 and TRBJ2-1, with D unresolved. The CDR3 is 12 residues long. In germline, CDR1 is DFQATT, CDR2 SNEGSKA (reference sequence). Trimming pared 3 bases from V and 4 bases from J, leaving 7 bases between. This CDR3 reads CSASSPYNEQFF. DNA for the CDR3: TGCAGTGCTAGCTCGCCTTACAATGAGCAGTTCTTC.

This chain links TRBV10-3 with TRBJ1-2, with 8 bases aligning to TRBD1. The CDR3 totals 14 residues. The J segment lost 7 bases and the V segment lost 0 bases, leaving 4 bases of the junction unmatched. Germline V gene sequence: CDR1 ENHRY, CDR2 SYGVKD. This CDR3 reads CAISESQGAIGYTF. In DNA form, the CDR3 reads TGTGCCATCAGTGAGTCTCAGGGGGCGATTGGCTACACCTTC.

The CDR3 protein is CASSRGERGTGELFF. As DNA, the CDR3 is TGCGCCAGCAGCCGTGGAGAGCGGGGCACCGGGGAGCTGTTTTTT. V usage is TRBV4-1 and J usage is TRBJ2-2, with 7 positions matching TRBD2. J gave up 4 bases and V 4 bases, and 6 bases lay outside the gene matches. The CDR3 sequence is 15 residues long. Germline V gene data show CDR1 as MGHRA and CDR2 as YSYEKL.

This clonotype was found a few times. The chain has TRBV6-4 and TRBJ1-6; D is possibly TRBD1 (5 bases). The CDR3 spans 17 residues. Trimming stripped 3 bases from V and 3 bases from J, with 15 bases between. CDR1 and CDR2 (germline): MRHNA, SNTAGT. The chain's CDR3 is CASSDGGLRFYNSPLHF. Written as DNA, the CDR3 is TGTGCCAGCAGTGATGGGGGGTTGAGATTCTATAATTCACCCCTCCACTTT.

Turning to this clonotype: A much more abundant neighbour one base away suggests this may be a read error. The chain combines TRBV5-6 with TRBJ1-6; no clear D gene. Trimming cost V 3 bases and J 7 bases, with 11 bases left between them. The CDR3 totals 14 residues. Germline CDR1 is SGHDT and CDR2 is YYEEEE. The CDR3 nucleotides are TGTGCCAGCAGCTCGGATCCTCCAAATTCACCCCTCCACTTT. This sequence encodes CASSSDPPNSPLHF.

This clonotype occurred a few times. The J gene is TRBJ1-6, the V gene TRBV7-2, with D unresolved. The germline V and J ends were trimmed by 6 bases and 11 bases, with 14 bases remaining between them. The CDR3 has 13 amino acids. Germline V CDR1 and CDR2: SGHTA, FQGNSA. The CDR3 sequence: CASSSEGGAPLHF. The CDR3 nucleotides are TGTGCCAGCAGTTCAGAAGGCGGAGCACCCCTCCACTTT.